Each of the 25 T cell receptor beta chains below was sequenced from the same sample in a study of blood T cell repertoires in COVID-19. The data were produced by immunoSEQ multiplex PCR, yet TCRdb's version contains in-frame clones alone and is incomplete. The table lists fewer than 200,000 clones, around 85% of them singletons, with roughly 7.7% in the top ten. Sequencing used peripheral blood. The receptors come from an older woman with acute or convalescent COVID-19.

This chain uses TRBV5-1 with TRBJ2-1, with 13 bases that match TRBD2. The CDR3 consists of 16 residues. V was clipped by 5 bases and J by 7 bases; unmatched bases: 9. The germline V gene has CDR1 SGHRS and CDR2 YFSETQ. The CDR3 here is CASSAQGTSGINEQFF. CDR3 bases: TGCGCCAGCAGTGCCCAAGGGACTAGCGGGATTAATGAGCAGTTCTTC.

This chain uses TRBV28 with TRBJ2-7, with 7 bases matching TRBD1. CDR1 and CDR2 (germline): MDHEN, SYDVKM. With 6 bases clipped from V and 0 bases from J, the junction kept 2 bases outside the gene matches. The CDR3 is 13 residues long. CDR3: CASRRQGSYEQYF. DNA of the CDR3: TGTGCCAGCAGACGACAGGGCTCCTACGAGCAGTACTTC.

The J gene is TRBJ2-1, the V gene TRBV28; perhaps TRBD2 as D (6 bases). Germline V gene data show CDR1 as MDHEN and CDR2 as SYDVKM. The CDR3 loop spans 11 amino acids. Deletions cut 6 bases from V and 13 bases from J, with 13 bases between. Here the CDR3 DNA reads TGTGCCAGCAGACTCGGCGGGACCCAGTTCTTC. This translates into CASRLGGTQFF.

This chain connects TRBV18 to TRBJ2-7; 7 bases are a match to TRBD2. The CDR3 spans 15 residues. Germline V gives CDR1 KGHSH, CDR2 LQKENI. With V trimmed by 2 bases and J by 5 bases, 9 bases remained unmatched. This CDR3 reads CASSPVGGGRDEQYV. CDR3 DNA sequence: TGTGCCAGCTCACCAGTTGGGGGGGGAAGGGACGAGCAGTACGTC.

V gene TRBV10-2 combines with J gene TRBJ2-1, with TRBD2 matching 9 bases. V lost 3 bases and J lost 0; bases outside the gene matches: 9. The CDR3 has 18 residues. Germline values: CDR1 WSHSY, CDR2 SAAADI. For the CDR3, the DNA is TGCGCCAGCAGTGATACCCTAGGTAGCGGGAGCTCCTACAATGAGCAGTTCTTC. This encodes CASSDTLGSGSSYNEQFF.

V gene TRBV9 combines with J gene TRBJ1-6; D ambiguous. V lost 0 bases and J 14 bases, leaving 9 bases between the germline ends. Germline lookup yields CDR1 SGDLS and CDR2 YYNGEE. This CDR3 contains 12 residues. The CDR3 region is CASSVAEGALHF. CDR3 coding DNA: TGTGCCAGCAGCGTAGCTGAGGGAGCCCTCCACTTT.

V usage is TRBV5-4 and J usage is TRBJ2-1; 9 bases fit TRBD2. Trimming took 5 bases from V and 6 from J; bases not matched to a gene: 12. Germline loops: CDR1 SGHNT, CDR2 YYREEE (reference sequence). CDR3 length: 16 amino acids. The CDR3 here is CASSSWRLAASNEQFF. The CDR3 coding sequence is TGTGCCAGCAGTTCTTGGAGACTAGCGGCGTCCAATGAGCAGTTCTTC.

The chain combines TRBV5-1 with TRBJ2-7, with 10 nucleotides matching TRBD1. The CDR3 spans 17 residues. CDR1 is SGHRS, CDR2 YFSETQ, per germline. V trimming: 2 bases; J trimming: 4 bases; junction bases outside the gene matches: 12. The CDR3 sequence: CASSFRTGGGLSYEQYF. The CDR3 coding sequence is TGCGCCAGCAGCTTCAGGACAGGGGGAGGCCTTTCTTACGAGCAGTACTTC.

The chain joins TRBV7-2 to TRBJ2-7; 11 bases align to TRBD2. Losses at the gene ends were 2 bases for V and 4 bases for J; bases not matched to a gene: 4. Germline V gene lookup returns CDR1 SGHTA and CDR2 FQGNSA. The CDR3 totals 15 residues. The CDR3 region is CASSLSGTSGYEQYV. The DNA of the CDR3 is TGTGCCAGCAGCTTATCCGGGACTAGCGGATACGAGCAGTACGTC.

The rearrangement joins TRBV21-1 to TRBJ2-1; TRBD2, the table's D call, lacks a check against the DNA. TRBV21-1 is a listed pseudogene. This CDR3 comprises 14 residues. CDR3 sequence: CASSKRGRGNEQFF. CDR3 nucleotide sequence: TGTGCCAGCAGCAAACGCGGGAGGGGTAATGAGCAGTTCTTC.

This clone was seen once. V gene TRBV5-1 combines with J gene TRBJ1-5, with 9 bases matching TRBD1. The CDR3 runs to 15 residues. Germline V gene sequence: CDR1 SGHRS, CDR2 YFSETQ. Unmatched junction bases numbered 6, after V lost 4 bases and J lost 4 bases. The CDR3: CASSLGQGPNQPQHF. CDR3 in DNA: TGCGCCAGCAGCCTGGGACAGGGACCTAATCAGCCCCAGCATTTT.

The chain has TRBV27 and TRBJ2-7, with TRBD2 matching over 7 bases. The junction had 4 bases not matched to a gene; V was cut back by 8 bases and J by 3 bases. The CDR3 has 12 amino acids. The germline gives CDR1 MNHEY, CDR2 SMNVEV (reference sequence). The CDR3, as DNA: TGTGCCAGCGACGGACTAGTCTACGAGCAGTACTTC. Its translation is CASDGLVYEQYF.

Points on this clone: The sample has other DNA sequences that encode this CDR3 too. The chain carries TRBV24-1 and TRBJ2-1; the D gene is possibly TRBD1 (6 bases). Germline V gene sequence: CDR1 KGHDR, CDR2 SFDVKD. V lost 7 bases, J lost 3 bases, and 9 bases lay in between. The CDR3 covers 13 residues. The CDR3 reads CATRSGVYNEQFF. The CDR3 bases are TGTGCCACCAGGTCAGGGGTCTACAATGAGCAGTTCTTC.

This chain connects TRBV6-5 to TRBJ1-1, with 10 nucleotides matching TRBD1. The V gene's germline CDR1 is MNHEY and CDR2 SVGAGI. The CDR3 contains 14 residues. J lost 5 bases, V lost 6 bases, and 6 bases had no gene match. CDR3 coding DNA: TGTGCCAGCAGCGACAGGGGGCGCGGAACTGAAGCTTTCTTT. Protein product: CASSDRGRGTEAFF.

This CDR3 reads CASSLPTSGTWGTDTQYF. In nucleotides, the CDR3 is TGTGCCAGCAGCTTGCCGACTAGCGGGACATGGGGCACAGATACGCAGTATTTT. The rearrangement uses TRBV5-6 and TRBJ2-3; 11 bases are shared with TRBD2. The CDR3 contains 18 residues. Germline CDR1 reads SGHDT; CDR2 reads YYEEEE. The J segment lost 1 base and the V segment lost 1 base, leaving 8 bases of the junction unmatched.

The rearrangement links TRBV19 to TRBJ1-2; D is unresolved. Between the trimmed V and J ends, which lost 4 bases and 5 bases, there was a span of 17 bases. The CDR3 runs to 15 residues. Germline V gene lookup returns CDR1 LNHDA and CDR2 SQIVND (reference sequence). The CDR3 here is CASSRVAGPEYGYTF. Written as DNA, the CDR3 is TGTGCCAGTAGTAGGGTTGCGGGCCCCGAGTATGGCTACACCTTC.

Written as DNA, the CDR3 is TGTGCCAGCTCGGGCCTGAACACCGGGGAGCTGTTTTTT. It is translated as CASSGLNTGELFF. This chain links TRBV18 with TRBJ2-2; D is unresolved. The CDR3 loop spans 13 amino acids. V was clipped by 6 bases and J by 1 base, with 6 bases between them. Germline values: CDR1 KGHSH, CDR2 LQKENI.

V and J are TRBV6-5 and TRBJ1-6; no clear D. V was shortened by 6 bases and J by 8 bases, with 11 bases between the two germline ends. Germline lookup yields CDR1 MNHEY and CDR2 SVGAGI. The CDR3 contains 13 residues. Here the CDR3 reads CASSARVYSPLHF. The CDR3 DNA is TGTGCCAGCAGCGCTAGAGTTTATTCACCCCTCCACTTT.

J is TRBJ2-7 and V is TRBV21-1; the table's D call of TRBD2 was not tested on the DNA. TRBV21-1 is classified as a pseudogene. The CDR3 has 15 residues. The DNA of the CDR3 is TGTGCCATGATGACTAGCGGGATCAGAACCTACGAGCAGTACGTC. Translation gives CAMMTSGIRTYEQYV.

The chain recombines TRBV24-1 with TRBJ1-2; 11 nucleotides line up with TRBD1. Losses at the gene ends were 2 bases for V and 4 bases for J; bases not matched to a gene: 2. Germline CDR1 is KGHDR and CDR2 is SFDVKD. CDR3 length equals 15 residues. Here the CDR3 reads CATSDSGQGAYGYTF. The CDR3 nucleotides read TGTGCCACCAGTGATTCCGGACAGGGGGCCTATGGCTACACCTTC.

V and J are TRBV27 and TRBJ1-2; TRBD1 matches 9 bases. This CDR3 is 14 amino acids long. J gave up 5 bases and V 5 bases, and 6 bases lay outside the gene matches. Germline CDR1 MNHEY, CDR2 SMNVEV (reference sequence). The CDR3 region has the DNA TGTGCCAGCAGTACCGACAGGGGGGATTATGGCTACACCTTC. This translates into CASSTDRGDYGYTF.

The CDR3 here is CASKQAYEQYF. Written as DNA, the CDR3 is TGTGCCAGTAAGCAGGCCTACGAGCAGTACTTC. V and J are TRBV6-5 and TRBJ2-7; no definite D call. The CDR3 has 11 residues. Trimming pared 9 bases from V and 2 bases from J, leaving 8 bases between. The germline V gene encodes CDR1 MNHEY and CDR2 SVGAGI.

The chain carries TRBV29-1 and TRBJ2-5, with TRBD1 matching over 8 bases. Looked up from germline, CDR1 is SQVTM and CDR2 is ANQGSEA. This CDR3 contains 13 residues. V dropped 7 bases and J dropped 5; count of bases not matched to a gene: 9. The CDR3 DNA sequence: TGCAGCGCTGGGGGACAGGAGATGGAGACCCAGTACTTC. As protein: CSAGGQEMETQYF.

This chain links TRBV27 with TRBJ1-1; possible D gene TRBD1, 5 bases. The CDR3 consists of 13 residues. Germline V CDR1 and CDR2: MNHEY, SMNVEV (reference sequence). V dropped 4 bases and J dropped 4 bases, with 10 bases sitting between them. Here the CDR3 reads CASSSTQGTEAFF. The CDR3 DNA reads TGTGCCAGCAGTTCCACTCAGGGCACTGAAGCTTTCTTT.

This rearrangement joins TRBV7-2 to TRBJ1-6; TRBD1 matches 9 bases. V was pared by 0 bases and J by 10 bases, with 4 bases of the junction left unmatched. This CDR3 is 15 amino acids long. CDR1 and CDR2 from the germline V gene are SGHTA and FQGNSA. CDR3: CASSLATGGQSPLHF. In DNA form, the CDR3 reads TGTGCCAGCAGCTTAGCAACAGGGGGCCAATCACCCCTCCACTTT.